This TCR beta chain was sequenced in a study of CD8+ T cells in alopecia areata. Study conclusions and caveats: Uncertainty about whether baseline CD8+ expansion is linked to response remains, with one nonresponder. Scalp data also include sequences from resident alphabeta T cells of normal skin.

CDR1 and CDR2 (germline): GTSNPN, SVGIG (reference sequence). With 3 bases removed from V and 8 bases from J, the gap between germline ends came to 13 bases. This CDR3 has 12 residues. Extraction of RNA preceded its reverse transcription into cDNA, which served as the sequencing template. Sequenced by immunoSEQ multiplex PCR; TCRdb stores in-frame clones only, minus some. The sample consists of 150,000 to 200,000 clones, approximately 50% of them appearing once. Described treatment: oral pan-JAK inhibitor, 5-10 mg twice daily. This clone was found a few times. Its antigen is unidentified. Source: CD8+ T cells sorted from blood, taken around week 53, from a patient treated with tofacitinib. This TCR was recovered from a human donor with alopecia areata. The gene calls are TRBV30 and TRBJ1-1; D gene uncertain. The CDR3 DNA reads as TGTGCCTGGAGGGAGGGATTGCCCGAAGCTTTCTTT. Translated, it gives CAWREGLPEAFF.